One sample yielded the 10 T cell receptor beta chains listed below, sequenced in a study of T cells in Graves' hyperthyroidism and ophthalmopathy. TCR beta CDR3 regions were amplified from RNA transcripts. The HTBI primer set drove a first-round RT-PCR of the TCR CDR3. TCRdb recomputed calls from the multiplex PCR reads with MiXCR, one row per CDR3 protein. Of 600,000 or so distinct CDR3 sequences listed, 14% are singletons. Specimen: blood. The receptors were gathered from a young woman with Graves' ophthalmopathy.

This rearrangement joins TRBV12-5 to TRBJ1-2; D not resolved. Per germline, CDR1 LGHNT and CDR2 FRNRAP. The CDR3 spans 11 residues. The germline V and J ends were trimmed by 5 bases and 6 bases, with 7 bases remaining between them. This chain's CDR3 is CASGPENGYTF. In DNA form, the CDR3 reads TGTGCTAGTGGTCCAGAGAATGGCTACACCTTC.

Many counts were recorded for this clonotype. The J gene is TRBJ2-5, the V gene TRBV5-4, with TRBD2 matching 7 bases. The CDR3 loop spans 14 amino acids. V lost 6 bases and J lost 5; bases outside the gene matches: 10. CDR1 is SGHNT, CDR2 YYREEE, per germline (reference sequence). The CDR3 sequence is CASTPPGGGETQYF. The CDR3 DNA is TGTGCCAGCACCCCCCCGGGAGGCGGGGAGACCCAGTACTTC.

This clonotype was found many times. The gene calls are TRBV2 and TRBJ2-7, with D possibly being TRBD1 (8 bases). Deletions cut 5 bases from V and 0 bases from J, with 14 bases between. The CDR3 loop spans 15 amino acids. Germline V lookup: CDR1 SNHLY, CDR2 FYNNEI. CDR3 protein: CASSPQGGVSYEQYF. DNA for the CDR3: TGTGCCAGCAGTCCACAGGGGGGGGTCTCCTACGAGCAGTACTTC.

This clonotype was observed at least ten times. The chain carries TRBV7-3 and TRBJ2-3; TRBD1 or TRBD2 may be the D gene (5 bases each). Germline V gives CDR1 SGHTA, CDR2 FQGTGA. The CDR3 contains 17 residues. Trimming took off 5 bases at V and 2 bases at J, with 20 bases between the two ends. The CDR3 is CASSIDFVGTFTDTQYF. CDR3 DNA: TGTGCCAGCAGCATTGATTTTGTCGGGACCTTCACAGATACGCAGTATTTT.

Concerning this clonotype itself: An end of the junction does not agree with germline; a read error may underlie this. The rearrangement uses TRBV19 and TRBJ1-5, with D hard to call. In germline, CDR1 is LNHDA, CDR2 SQIVND (reference sequence). The CDR3 spans 13 residues. The CDR3 sequence is CVSSYGLDQPQHF. The CDR3 bases are TGTGTCAGTAGTTATGGCCTGGATCAGCCCCAGCATTTT.

Comment on this clonotype: This may be a read error, as it is one base from a much larger clone. The genes are TRBV6-2 or TRBV6-3 and TRBJ2-5, with a weak D call TRBD1 (9 bases). This CDR3 comprises 16 residues. The V gene's germline CDR1 is MNHEY and CDR2 SVGEGT. V was cut by 4 bases and J by 7 bases, with 22 bases left in between. The CDR3 DNA sequence: TGTGCCAGCAGTTCCCCGGGAGGGACAGGGCGAGGGACCCAGTACTTC. Residues: CASSSPGGTGRGTQYF.

In this sample, this clonotype turned up many times. This chain connects TRBV2 to TRBJ2-6; D unclear. The length of the CDR3 is 15 residues. V shed 3 bases and J shed 9 bases, with 15 bases lying between them. Per the germline V gene, CDR1 is SNHLY and CDR2 is FYNNEI. CDR3 sequence: CASSDGWAADNVLTF. The CDR3 DNA is TGTGCCAGCAGTGACGGTTGGGCGGCGGACAACGTCCTGACTTTC.

This clonotype was seen at least ten times. The V gene is TRBV30, the J gene TRBJ1-1; D call uncertain. The germline gives CDR1 GTSNPN, CDR2 SVGIG (reference sequence). V dropped 4 bases and J dropped 4 bases, with 16 bases sitting between them. This CDR3 contains 14 residues. CDR3 region: CAWMWSGWATEAFF. The CDR3 nucleotides read TGTGCCTGGATGTGGAGCGGGTGGGCCACTGAAGCTTTCTTT.

This clonotype was counted many times. The chain recombines TRBV6-1 with TRBJ1-6; 9 bases align to TRBD1. CDR3 length: 13 amino acids. V shed 7 bases and J 11 bases; nucleotides not matched to a gene: 6. Germline V gives CDR1 MNHNS, CDR2 SASEGT. The CDR3 spells CASTGQGYTPLHF. CDR3 nucleotides: TGTGCCAGCACCGGACAGGGGTACACACCCCTCCACTTT.

In this sample, this clonotype turned up a few times. The chain carries TRBV4-2 and TRBJ1-2, with TRBD1 matching over 7 bases. The CDR3 spans 14 residues. The germline V gene has CDR1 LGHNA and CDR2 YNFKEQ. Trimming at V came to 3 bases and at J to 4 bases, leaving 5 bases not matched to a gene. DNA for the CDR3: TGTGCCAGCAGCCACCTCCGGGACAGCTATGGCTACACCTTC. It is translated as CASSHLRDSYGYTF.